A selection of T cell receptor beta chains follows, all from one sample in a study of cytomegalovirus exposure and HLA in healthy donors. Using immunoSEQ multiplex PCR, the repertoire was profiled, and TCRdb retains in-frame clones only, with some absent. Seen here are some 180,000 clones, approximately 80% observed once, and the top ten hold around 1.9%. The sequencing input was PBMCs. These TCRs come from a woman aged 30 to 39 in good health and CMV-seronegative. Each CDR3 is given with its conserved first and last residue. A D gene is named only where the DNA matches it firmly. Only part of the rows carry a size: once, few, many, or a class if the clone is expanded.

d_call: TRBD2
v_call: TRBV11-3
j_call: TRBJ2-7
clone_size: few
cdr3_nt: TGTGCCAGCAACTGCCGGGACTATGCATGGGGGTACTTC
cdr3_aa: CASNCRDYAWGYF

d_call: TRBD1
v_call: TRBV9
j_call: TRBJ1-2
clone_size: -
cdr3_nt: TGTGCCAGCAGCGTCGGACAGGGGGCTTGGGGCTACACCTTC
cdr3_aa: CASSVGQGAWGYTF

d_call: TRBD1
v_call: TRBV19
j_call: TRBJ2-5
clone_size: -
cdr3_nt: TGTGCCAGTAGTTACAGGGGGCGGCAAGAGACCCAGTACTTC
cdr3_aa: CASSYRGRQETQYF

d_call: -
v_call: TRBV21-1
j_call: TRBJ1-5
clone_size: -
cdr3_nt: TGTGCCAGCAGCAAAGTTGTGACAGGGGGCAATCAGCCCCAGCATTTT
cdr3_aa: CASSKVVTGGNQPQHF

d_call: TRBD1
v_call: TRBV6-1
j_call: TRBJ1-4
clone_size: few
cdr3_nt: TGTGCCAGCAGCCAGAACAGGGGAAATGAAAAACTGTTTTTT
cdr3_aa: CASSQNRGNEKLFF

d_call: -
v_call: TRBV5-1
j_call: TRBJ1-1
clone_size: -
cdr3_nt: TGCGCCAGCAGCTTCGTACGGGAGAACACTGAAGCTTTCTTT
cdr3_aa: CASSFVRENTEAFF

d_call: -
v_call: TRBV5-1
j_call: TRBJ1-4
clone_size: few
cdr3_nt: TGCGCCAGCAGCTTAGGAGTTACTAATGAAAAACTGTTTTTT
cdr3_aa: CASSLGVTNEKLFF

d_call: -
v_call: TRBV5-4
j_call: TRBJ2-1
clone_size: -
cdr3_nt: TGTGCCAGCCAACCGGGGGACCCCTCCTACAATGAGCAGTTCTTC
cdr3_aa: CASQPGDPSYNEQFF

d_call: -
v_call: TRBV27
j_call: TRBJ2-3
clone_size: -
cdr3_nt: TGTGCCAGCAGTTTTGTACTTCCTAGCACAGATACGCAGTATTTT
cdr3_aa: CASSFVLPSTDTQYF

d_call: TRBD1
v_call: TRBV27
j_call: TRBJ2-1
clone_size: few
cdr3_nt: TGTGCCAGCAGTTTGTCAGGGGGCTCCTACAATGAGCAGTTCTTC
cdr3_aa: CASSLSGGSYNEQFF

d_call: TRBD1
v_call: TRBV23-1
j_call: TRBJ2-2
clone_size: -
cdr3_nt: TGCGCCAGCAGAAGCTTTCCGGGACAGGGATGTACCGGGGAGCTGTTTTTT
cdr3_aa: CASRSFPGQGCTGELFF

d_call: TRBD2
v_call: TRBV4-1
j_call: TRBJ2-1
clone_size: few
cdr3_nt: TGCGCCAGCAGCCAAAGTACTACCGGGACTAGCGGATACAATGAGCAGTTCTTC
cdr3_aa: CASSQSTTGTSGYNEQFF

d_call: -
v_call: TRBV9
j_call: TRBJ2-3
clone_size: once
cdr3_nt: TGTGCCAGCAGCCCGCAGCGAGGGTCCTCGATGATCCCAGATACGCAGTATTTT
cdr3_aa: CASSPQRGSSMIPDTQYF

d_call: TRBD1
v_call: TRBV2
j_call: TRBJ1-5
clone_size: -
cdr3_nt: TGTGCCAGCGCTGGACAGGGCTCATCCAATCAGCCCCAGCATTTT
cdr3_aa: CASAGQGSSNQPQHF

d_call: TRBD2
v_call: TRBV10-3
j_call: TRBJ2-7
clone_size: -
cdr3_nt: TGTGCCATCAGTGAGTCGGCGGGGGTGGGCTACGAGCAGTACTTC
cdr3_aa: CAISESAGVGYEQYF

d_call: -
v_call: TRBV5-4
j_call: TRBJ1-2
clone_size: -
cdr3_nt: TGCGCCAGCAGCTTGGCCTCAGGGTATGGCTACACCTTC
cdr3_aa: CASSLASGYGYTF

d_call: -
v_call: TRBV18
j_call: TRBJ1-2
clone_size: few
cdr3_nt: TGTGCCAGCTCACCAGGGGCGGACTATGGCTACACCTTC
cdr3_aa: CASSPGADYGYTF

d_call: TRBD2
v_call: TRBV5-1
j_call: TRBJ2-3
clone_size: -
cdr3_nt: TGCGCCAGCAGCTTTAGCGGGGGGGCCCCCACAGATACGCAGTATTTT
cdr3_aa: CASSFSGGAPTDTQYF

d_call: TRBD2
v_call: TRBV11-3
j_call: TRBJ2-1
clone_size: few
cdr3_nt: TGTGCCAGCAGCCCTAGGGGTAGTAGCGGGTTGAACAATGAGCAGTTCTTC
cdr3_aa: CASSPRGSSGLNNEQFF

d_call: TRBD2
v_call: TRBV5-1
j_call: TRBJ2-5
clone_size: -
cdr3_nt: TGCGCCAGCAGCTGGAGGTGGGGTAGCGGGACCCAAGAGACCCAGTACTTC
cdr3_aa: CASSWRWGSGTQETQYF

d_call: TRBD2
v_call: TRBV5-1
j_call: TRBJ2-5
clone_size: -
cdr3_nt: TGCGCCAGCAGCTTGGGTCAGCGGGAGGTCCTCGTTAAGACCCAGTACTTC
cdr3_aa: CASSLGQREVLVKTQYF

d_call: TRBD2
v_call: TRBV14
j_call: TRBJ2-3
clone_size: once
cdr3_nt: TGTGCCAGCAGCCAAGTTCCCCAGCGGGGCCTAACAGATACGCAGTATTTT
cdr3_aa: CASSQVPQRGLTDTQYF

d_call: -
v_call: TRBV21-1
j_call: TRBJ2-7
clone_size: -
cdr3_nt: TGTGTCCAAGATCCCCGTAGCGGGAGCACTAACTACGAGCAGTACTTC
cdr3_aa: CVQDPRSGSTNYEQYF

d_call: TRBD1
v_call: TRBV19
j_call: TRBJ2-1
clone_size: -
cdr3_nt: TGTGCCAGTAGGACAGGGGGCGACTCCTACAATGAGCAGTTCTTC
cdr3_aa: CASRTGGDSYNEQFF

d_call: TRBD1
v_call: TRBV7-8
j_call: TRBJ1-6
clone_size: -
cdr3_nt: TGTGCCAGCAGCTTAGAAGGACAGGGTTTCTCACCCCTCCACTTT
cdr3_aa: CASSLEGQGFSPLHF

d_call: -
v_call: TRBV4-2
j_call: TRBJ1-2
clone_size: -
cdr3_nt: TGTGCCAGCAGCCGCCTAGAACGAACAGGCTACACCTTC
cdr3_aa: CASSRLERTGYTF

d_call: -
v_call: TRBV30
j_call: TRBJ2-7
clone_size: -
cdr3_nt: TGTGCCTGGAGTGTACTAAGGTCCCGACGGAGAGGCCAGTACTTC
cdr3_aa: CAWSVLRSRRRGQYF

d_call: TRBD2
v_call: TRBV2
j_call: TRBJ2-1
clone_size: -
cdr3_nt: TGTGCCAGCACTAGCGGGTCCTACAATGAGCAGTTCTTC
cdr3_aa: CASTSGSYNEQFF

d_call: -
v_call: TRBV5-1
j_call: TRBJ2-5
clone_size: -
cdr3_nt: TGCGCCAGCAGCTTCGACTCCGTCGGCCAAGAGACCCAGTACTTC
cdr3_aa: CASSFDSVGQETQYF

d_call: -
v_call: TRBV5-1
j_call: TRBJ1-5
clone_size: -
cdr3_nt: TGCGCCAGCAGCTTTCTCCTTCAAGGAGGGTTTGACAATCAGCCCCAGCATTTT
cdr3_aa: CASSFLLQGGFDNQPQHF

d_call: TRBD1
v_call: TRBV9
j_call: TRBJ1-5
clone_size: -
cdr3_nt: TGTGCCAGCAGCTACAGCTCGGACAGGGATCGACAGCCCCAGCATTTT
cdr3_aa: CASSYSSDRDRQPQHF

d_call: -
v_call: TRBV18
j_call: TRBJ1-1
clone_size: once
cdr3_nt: TGTGCCAGCTCACCACCGGGAGCTCCTGAAGCTTTCTTT
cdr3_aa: CASSPPGAPEAFF

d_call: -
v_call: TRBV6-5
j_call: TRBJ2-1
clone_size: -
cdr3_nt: TGTGCCAGCAGTTACGGTGGGAGAAAGAATGAGCAGTTCTTC
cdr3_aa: CASSYGGRKNEQFF

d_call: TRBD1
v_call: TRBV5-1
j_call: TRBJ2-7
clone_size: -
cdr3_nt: TGCGCCAGCAGTCCGTCAGGGGGATCGTACGAGCAGTACTTC
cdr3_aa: CASSPSGGSYEQYF

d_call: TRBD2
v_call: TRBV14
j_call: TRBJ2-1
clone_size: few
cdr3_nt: TGTGCCAGCAGCCGGGGACGGCTAGCGGGGGTAGCTGAGCAGTTCTTC
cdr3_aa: CASSRGRLAGVAEQFF

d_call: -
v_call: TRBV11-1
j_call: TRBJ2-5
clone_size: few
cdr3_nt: -
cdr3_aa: CASSIGTVTFGEQYF

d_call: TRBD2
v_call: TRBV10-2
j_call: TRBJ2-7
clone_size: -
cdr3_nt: TGCGCCAGCAGTGATGTAGCGGGGGGGCCTGAGCAGTACTTC
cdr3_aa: CASSDVAGGPEQYF

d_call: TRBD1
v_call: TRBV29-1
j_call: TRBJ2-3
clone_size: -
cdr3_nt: TGCAGCGTCGTCGGGACAGGGGGCTCCTGGCGCTCGATGGGAGATACGCAGTATTTT
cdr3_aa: CSVVGTGGSWRSMGDTQYF

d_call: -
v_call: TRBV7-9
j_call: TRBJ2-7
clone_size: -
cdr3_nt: TGTGCCAGCAGTGCCGGGACAAACCCCTACGAGCAGTACTTC
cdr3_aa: CASSAGTNPYEQYF

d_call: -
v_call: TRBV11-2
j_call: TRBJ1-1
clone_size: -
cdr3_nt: TGTGCCAGCAGCTTACAGGCCTTAGGGACTGAAGCCTTCTTT
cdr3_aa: CASSLQALGTEAFF

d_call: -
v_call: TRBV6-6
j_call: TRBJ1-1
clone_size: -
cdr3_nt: TGTGCCAGCACCTACGGTTTGCAGGGAGGGGACACTGAAGCTTTCTTT
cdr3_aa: CASTYGLQGGDTEAFF

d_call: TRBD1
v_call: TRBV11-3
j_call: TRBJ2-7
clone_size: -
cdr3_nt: TGTGCCAGCAGCTTAGGGGGGACAGGAAGCTACGAGCAGTACTTC
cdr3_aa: CASSLGGTGSYEQYF

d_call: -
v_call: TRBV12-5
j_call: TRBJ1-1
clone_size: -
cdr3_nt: TGTGCTAGTGCCCAGGGAGGGACCGCGAACACTGAAGCTTTCTTT
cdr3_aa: CASAQGGTANTEAFF

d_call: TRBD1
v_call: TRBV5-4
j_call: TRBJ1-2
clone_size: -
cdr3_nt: TGTGCCAGCAGAGACGACGGACAGGGAGTAGGCGGCTACACCTTC
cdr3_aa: CASRDDGQGVGGYTF

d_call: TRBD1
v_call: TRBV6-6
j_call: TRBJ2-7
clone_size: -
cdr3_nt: TGTGCCACTAGGGACAGCACTCGGTCACGCTACGAGCAGTACTTC
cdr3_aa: CATRDSTRSRYEQYF

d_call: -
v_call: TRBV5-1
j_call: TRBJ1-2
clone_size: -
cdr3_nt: TGCGCCAGCAGCTTGGGGGGAGAGAGACTATATGGCTACACCTTC
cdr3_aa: CASSLGGERLYGYTF

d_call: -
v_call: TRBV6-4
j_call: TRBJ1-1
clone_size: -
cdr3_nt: TGTGCCAGCAGTGGCTGGCGGCAGGGTAACACTGAAGCTTTCTTT
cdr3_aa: CASSGWRQGNTEAFF

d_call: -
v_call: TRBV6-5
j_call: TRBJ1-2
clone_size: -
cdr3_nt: TGTGCCAGCAGTTCCCTGTTGGGGGAGGCCTATGGCTACACCTTC
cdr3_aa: CASSSLLGEAYGYTF

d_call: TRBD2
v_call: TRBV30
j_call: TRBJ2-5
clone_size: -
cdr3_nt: TGTGCCTGGAGTGTCGGACTAGCAGGGGAGACCCAGTACTTC
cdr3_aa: CAWSVGLAGETQYF

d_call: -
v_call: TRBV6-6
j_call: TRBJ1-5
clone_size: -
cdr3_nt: TGTGCCAGCTTTGGGGCCCCACAGAATCAGCCCCAGCATTTT
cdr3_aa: CASFGAPQNQPQHF

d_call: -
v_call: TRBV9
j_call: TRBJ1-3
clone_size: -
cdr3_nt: TGTGCCAGCAGCGTAGGATTAGGGGGAAGCTCTGGAAACACCATATATTTT
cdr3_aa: CASSVGLGGSSGNTIYF

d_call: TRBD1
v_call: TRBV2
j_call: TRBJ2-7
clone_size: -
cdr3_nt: TGTGCCAGCAGTGACTGGGGGACAGGGTCGCGCGAGCAGTACTTC
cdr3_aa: CASSDWGTGSREQYF

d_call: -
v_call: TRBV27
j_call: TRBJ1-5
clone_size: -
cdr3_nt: TGTGCCAGCAGTTTTGAGGTGGGTCAGCCCCAGCATTTT
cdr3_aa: CASSFEVGQPQHF

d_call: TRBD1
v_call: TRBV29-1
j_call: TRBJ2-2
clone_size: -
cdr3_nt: TGCAGCGTCGCCGGGACAGGGAGAACCGGGGAGCTGTTTTTT
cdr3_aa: CSVAGTGRTGELFF

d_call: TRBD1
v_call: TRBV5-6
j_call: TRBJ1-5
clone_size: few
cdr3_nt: TGTGCCAGCAGCTTGGCCGGGACAGGGGTTAACCCCCAGCATTTT
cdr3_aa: CASSLAGTGVNPQHF

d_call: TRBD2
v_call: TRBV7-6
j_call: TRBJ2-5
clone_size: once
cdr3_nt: TGTGCCAGCAGCTTAGTGGGGACTAGCCTGTACCAAGAGACCCAGTACTTC
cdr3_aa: CASSLVGTSLYQETQYF

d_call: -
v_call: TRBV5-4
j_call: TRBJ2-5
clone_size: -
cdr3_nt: TGTGCCAGCATGGCGTCAGGGAGGCTTGCCGAAGAGACCCAGTACTTC
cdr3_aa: CASMASGRLAEETQYF

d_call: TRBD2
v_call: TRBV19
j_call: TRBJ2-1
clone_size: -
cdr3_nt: TGTGCCAGTAGTGTAGCGGGAGGGCTCTCCTACAATGAGCAGTTCTTC
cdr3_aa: CASSVAGGLSYNEQFF

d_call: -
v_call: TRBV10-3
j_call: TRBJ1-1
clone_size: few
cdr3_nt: TGTGCCATCAGGGACGGACAGTCTGAAGCTTTCTTT
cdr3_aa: CAIRDGQSEAFF

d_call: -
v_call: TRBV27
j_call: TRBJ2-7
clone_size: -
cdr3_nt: TGTGCCAGCAGTTTATCACAGGGTACCTACGAGCAGTACTTC
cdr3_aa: CASSLSQGTYEQYF